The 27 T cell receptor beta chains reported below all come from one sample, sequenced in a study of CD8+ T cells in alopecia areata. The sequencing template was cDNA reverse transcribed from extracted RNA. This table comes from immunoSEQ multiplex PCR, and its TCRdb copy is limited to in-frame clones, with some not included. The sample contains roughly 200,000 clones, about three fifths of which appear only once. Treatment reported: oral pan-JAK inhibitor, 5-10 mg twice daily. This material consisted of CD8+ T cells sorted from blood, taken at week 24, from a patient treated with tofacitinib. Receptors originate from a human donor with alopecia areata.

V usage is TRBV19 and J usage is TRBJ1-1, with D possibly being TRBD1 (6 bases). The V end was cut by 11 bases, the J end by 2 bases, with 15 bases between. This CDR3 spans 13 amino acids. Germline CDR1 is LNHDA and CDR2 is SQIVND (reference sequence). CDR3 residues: CAVAGGRNTEAFF. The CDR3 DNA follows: TGTGCCGTAGCGGGGGGGCGCAACACTGAAGCTTTCTTT.

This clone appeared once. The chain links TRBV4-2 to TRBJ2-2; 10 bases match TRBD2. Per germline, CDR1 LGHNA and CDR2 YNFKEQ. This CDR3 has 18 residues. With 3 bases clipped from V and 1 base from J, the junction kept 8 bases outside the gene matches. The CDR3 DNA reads TGTGCCAGCAGCCACATAGTTAGCGGGGGGAAGAACACCGGGGAGCTGTTTTTT. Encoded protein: CASSHIVSGGKNTGELFF.

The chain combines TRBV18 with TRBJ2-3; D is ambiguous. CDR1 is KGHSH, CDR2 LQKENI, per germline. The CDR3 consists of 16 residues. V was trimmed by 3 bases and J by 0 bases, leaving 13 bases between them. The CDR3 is CASSPRLKKSTDTQYF. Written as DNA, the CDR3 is TGTGCCAGCTCACCCAGATTAAAGAAAAGCACAGATACGCAGTATTTT.

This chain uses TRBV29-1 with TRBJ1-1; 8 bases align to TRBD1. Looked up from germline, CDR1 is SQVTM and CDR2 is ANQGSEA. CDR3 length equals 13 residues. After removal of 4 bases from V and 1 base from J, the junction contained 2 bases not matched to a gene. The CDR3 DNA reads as TGCAGCGTTGGAGGACAGGGGAACACTGAAGCTTTCTTT. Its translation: CSVGGQGNTEAFF.

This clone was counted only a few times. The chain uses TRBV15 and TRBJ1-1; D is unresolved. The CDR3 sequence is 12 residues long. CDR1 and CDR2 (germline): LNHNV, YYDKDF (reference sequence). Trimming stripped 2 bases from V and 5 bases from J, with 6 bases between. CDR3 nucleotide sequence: TGTGCCACCAGCAGATGGTCGACTGAAGCTTTCTTT. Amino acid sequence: CATSRWSTEAFF.

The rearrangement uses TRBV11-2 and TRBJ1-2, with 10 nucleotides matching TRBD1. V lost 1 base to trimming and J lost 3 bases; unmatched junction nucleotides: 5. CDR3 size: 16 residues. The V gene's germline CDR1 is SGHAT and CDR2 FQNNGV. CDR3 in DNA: TGTGCCAGCAGCTTAGTCGGACAGGGGGACGACTATGGCTACACCTTC. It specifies CASSLVGQGDDYGYTF.

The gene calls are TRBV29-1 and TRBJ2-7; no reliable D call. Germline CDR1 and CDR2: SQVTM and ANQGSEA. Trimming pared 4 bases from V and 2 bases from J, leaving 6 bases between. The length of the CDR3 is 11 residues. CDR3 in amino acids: CSVVRAYEQYF. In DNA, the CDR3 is TGCAGCGTTGTAAGGGCCTACGAGCAGTACTTC.

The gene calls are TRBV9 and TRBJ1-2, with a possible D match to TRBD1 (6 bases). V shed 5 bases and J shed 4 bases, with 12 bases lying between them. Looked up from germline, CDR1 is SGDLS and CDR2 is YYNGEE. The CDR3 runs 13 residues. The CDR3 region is CASRDRGLYGYTF. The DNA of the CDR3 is TGTGCCAGCAGAGACCGGGGGCTCTATGGCTACACCTTC.

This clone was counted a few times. The CDR3 nucleotides are TGTGCCAGCGCTCACCTCGGGACGGCGGATACGCAGTATTTT. Translating it yields CASAHLGTADTQYF. This chain joins TRBV2 and TRBJ2-3; D could derive from TRBD1 or TRBD2 (5 bases each). V lost 8 bases to trimming and J lost 6 bases, with 18 bases between them. The germline gives CDR1 SNHLY, CDR2 FYNNEI. CDR3 length equals 14 residues.

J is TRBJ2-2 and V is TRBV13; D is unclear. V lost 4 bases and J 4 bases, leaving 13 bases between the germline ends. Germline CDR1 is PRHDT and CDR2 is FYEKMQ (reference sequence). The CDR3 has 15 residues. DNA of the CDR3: TGTGCCAGCAGCTCTGACTCACAGATCACCGGGGAGCTGTTTTTT. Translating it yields CASSSDSQITGELFF.

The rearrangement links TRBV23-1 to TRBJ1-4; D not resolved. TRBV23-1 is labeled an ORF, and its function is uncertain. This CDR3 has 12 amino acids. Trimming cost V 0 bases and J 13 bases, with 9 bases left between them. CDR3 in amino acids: CASSQSHEGLFF. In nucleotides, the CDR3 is TGCGCCAGCAGTCAATCGCACGAGGGACTGTTTTTT.

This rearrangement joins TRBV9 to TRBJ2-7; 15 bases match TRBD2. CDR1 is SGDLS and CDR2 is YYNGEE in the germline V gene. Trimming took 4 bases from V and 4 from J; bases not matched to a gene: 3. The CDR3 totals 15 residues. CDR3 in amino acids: CASSPGLAGGYEQYF. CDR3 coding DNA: TGTGCCAGCAGCCCGGGACTAGCGGGGGGATACGAGCAGTACTTC.

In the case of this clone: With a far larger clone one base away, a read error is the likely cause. CDR3 region: CASSQDSNQPQHF. The CDR3 DNA reads TGCGCCAGCAGCCAGGACAGCAATCAGCCCCAGCATTTT. The chain is built from TRBV4-1 and TRBJ1-5; D uncertain. Germline CDR1 is MGHRA and CDR2 is YSYEKL. This CDR3 is 13 amino acids long. Trimming removed 3 bases at V and 1 base at J, with 4 bases between.

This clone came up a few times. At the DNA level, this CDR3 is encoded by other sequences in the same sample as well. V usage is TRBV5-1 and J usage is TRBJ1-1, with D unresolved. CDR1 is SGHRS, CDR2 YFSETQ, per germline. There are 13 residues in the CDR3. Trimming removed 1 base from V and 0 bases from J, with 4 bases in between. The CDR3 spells CASSLSMNTEAFF. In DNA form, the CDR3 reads TGCGCCAGCAGCTTGAGCATGAACACTGAAGCTTTCTTT. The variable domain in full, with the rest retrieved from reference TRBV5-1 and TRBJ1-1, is KAGVTQTPRYLIKTRGQQVTLSCSPISGHRSVSWYQQTPGQGLQFLFEYFSETQRNKGNFPGRFSGRQFSNSRSEMNVSTLELGDSALYLCASSLSMNTEAFFGQGTRLTVV.

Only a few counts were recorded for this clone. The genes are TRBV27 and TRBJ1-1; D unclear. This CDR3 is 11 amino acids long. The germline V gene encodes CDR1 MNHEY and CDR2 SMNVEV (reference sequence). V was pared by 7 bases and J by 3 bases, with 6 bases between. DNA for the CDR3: TGTGCCAGCACCTCGTACACTGAAGCTTTCTTT. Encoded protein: CASTSYTEAFF.

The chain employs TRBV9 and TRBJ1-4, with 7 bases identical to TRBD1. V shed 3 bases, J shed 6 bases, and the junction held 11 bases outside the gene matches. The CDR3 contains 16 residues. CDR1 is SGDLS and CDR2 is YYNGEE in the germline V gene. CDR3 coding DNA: TGTGCCAGCAGCGCGTTAGTTGACAGGGTGGATGAAAAACTGTTTTTT. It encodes CASSALVDRVDEKLFF.

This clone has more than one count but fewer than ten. The CDR3 sequence is CASSSGQNTQYF. The CDR3 region has the DNA TGCGCCAGCAGTTCTGGACAGAATACGCAGTATTTT. The V and J genes are TRBV4-1 and TRBJ2-3; tentatively, D is TRBD1 (6 bases). Germline V CDR1 and CDR2: MGHRA, YSYEKL. CDR3 length: 12 residues. The germline V and J ends were trimmed by 6 bases and 7 bases, with 11 bases remaining between them.

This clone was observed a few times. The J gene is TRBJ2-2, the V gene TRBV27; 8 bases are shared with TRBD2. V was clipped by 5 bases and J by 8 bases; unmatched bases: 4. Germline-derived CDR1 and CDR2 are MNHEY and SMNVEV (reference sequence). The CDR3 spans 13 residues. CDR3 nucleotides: TGTGCCAGCAGTCTCGGACTAGCTGGGGAGCTGTTTTTT. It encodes CASSLGLAGELFF.

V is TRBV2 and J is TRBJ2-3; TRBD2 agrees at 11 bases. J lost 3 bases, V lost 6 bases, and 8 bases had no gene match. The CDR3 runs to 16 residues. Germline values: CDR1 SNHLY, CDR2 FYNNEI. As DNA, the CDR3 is TGTGCCAGCAGGTTGACTAGCGGGGTACTTACAGATACGCAGTATTTT. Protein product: CASRLTSGVLTDTQYF.

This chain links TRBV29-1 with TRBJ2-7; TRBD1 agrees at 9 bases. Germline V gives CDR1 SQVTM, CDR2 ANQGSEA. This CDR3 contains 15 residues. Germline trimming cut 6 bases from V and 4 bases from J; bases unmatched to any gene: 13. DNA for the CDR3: TGCAGCGTGGTCCGCCCGGGACAGGGTAATTACGAGCAGTACTTC. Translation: CSVVRPGQGNYEQYF.

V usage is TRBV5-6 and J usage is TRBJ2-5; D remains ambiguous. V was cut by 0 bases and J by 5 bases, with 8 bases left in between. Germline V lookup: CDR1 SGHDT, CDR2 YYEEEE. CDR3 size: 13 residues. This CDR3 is CASSLGVGETQYF. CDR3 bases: TGTGCCAGCAGCTTGGGGGTAGGGGAGACCCAGTACTTC.

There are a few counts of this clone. The CDR3 DNA reads as TGTGCCAGCAATACAGGGGGCGGCGGGGAGCTGTTTTTT. It encodes CASNTGGGGELFF. The V and J genes are TRBV7-8 and TRBJ2-2; 9 bases map to TRBD1. V gave up 7 bases and J gave up 7 bases; unmatched junction bases: 4. The CDR3 has 13 amino acids. Per the germline V gene, CDR1 is SGHVS and CDR2 is FQNEAQ.

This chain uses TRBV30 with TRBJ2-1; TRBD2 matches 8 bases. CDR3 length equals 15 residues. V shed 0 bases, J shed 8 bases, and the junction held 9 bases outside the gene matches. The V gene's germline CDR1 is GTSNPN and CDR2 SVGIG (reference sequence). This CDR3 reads CAWSVGRGGVYEQFF. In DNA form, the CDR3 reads TGTGCCTGGAGTGTAGGTCGGGGGGGTGTCTATGAGCAGTTCTTC.

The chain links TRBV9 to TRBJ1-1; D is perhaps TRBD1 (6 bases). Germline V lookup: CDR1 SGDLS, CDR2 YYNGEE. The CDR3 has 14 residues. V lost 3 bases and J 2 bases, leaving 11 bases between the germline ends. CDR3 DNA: TGTGCCAGCAGCGAAAGGACAGTAAACACTGAAGCTTTCTTT. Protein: CASSERTVNTEAFF. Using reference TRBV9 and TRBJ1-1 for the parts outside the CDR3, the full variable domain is DSGVTQTPKHLITATGQRVTLRCSPRSGDLSVYWYQQSLDQGLQFLIQYYNGEERAKGNILERFSAQQFPDLHSELNLSSLELGDSALYFCASSERTVNTEAFFGQGTRLTVV.

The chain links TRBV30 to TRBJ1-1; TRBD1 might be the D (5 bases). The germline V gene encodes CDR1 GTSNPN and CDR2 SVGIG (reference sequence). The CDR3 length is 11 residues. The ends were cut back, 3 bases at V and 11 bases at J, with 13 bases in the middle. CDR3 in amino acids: CAWRYTGEAFF. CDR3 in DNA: TGTGCCTGGAGGTACACAGGCGAGGCTTTCTTT.

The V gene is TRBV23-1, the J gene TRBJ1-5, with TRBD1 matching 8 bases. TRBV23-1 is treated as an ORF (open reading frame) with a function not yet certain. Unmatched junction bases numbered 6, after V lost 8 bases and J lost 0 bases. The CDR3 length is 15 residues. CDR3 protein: CASLDRAYSNQPQHF. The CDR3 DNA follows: TGCGCCAGCTTGGACAGGGCTTATAGCAATCAGCCCCAGCATTTT.

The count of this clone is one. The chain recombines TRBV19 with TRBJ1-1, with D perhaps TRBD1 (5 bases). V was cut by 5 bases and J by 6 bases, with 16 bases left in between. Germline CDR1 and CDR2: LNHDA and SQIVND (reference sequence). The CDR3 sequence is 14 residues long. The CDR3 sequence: CASSLTVTGAEAFF. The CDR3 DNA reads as TGTGCCAGTAGTTTGACAGTCACGGGCGCTGAAGCTTTCTTT.